This is a list of T cell receptor beta chains from one sample in a study of T cell responses to AZD1222 COVID-19 vaccine. Generated by immunoSEQ multiplex PCR, the TCRdb table keeps only in-frame clones and is missing some. The sample records some 200,000 clones, roughly nine tenths being singletons. The material was peripheral blood, obtained 28 days after the second AZD1222 dose. The receptors were gathered from an adult who received the AZD1222 COVID-19 vaccine. Each CDR3 is given with its conserved first and last residue. Fields, in order: V gene, J gene, D gene, clone size, CDR3 DNA, CDR3 protein. D genes are given only for firm matches. Clone size is not always given. Where it is, it says once, few, many or a class for expanded clones.

V: TRBV6-5
J: TRBJ2-1
D: -
size: -
DNA: TGTGCCAGCAGTTACGTAGCGACAAATGAGCAGTTCTTC
CDR3: CASSYVATNEQFF

V: TRBV30
J: TRBJ1-1
D: -
size: once
DNA: TGTGCCTGGGGACAAGGGCATTGGGGCACTGAAGCTTTCTTT
CDR3: CAWGQGHWGTEAFF

V: TRBV5-4
J: TRBJ2-3
D: TRBD2
size: -
DNA: TGTGCCAGCAGCCTAAAACTAGCGGGAGGGATAGATACGCAGTATTTT
CDR3: CASSLKLAGGIDTQYF

V: TRBV15
J: TRBJ2-5
D: -
size: -
DNA: TGTGCCACCAGCAGAGACGGGGAAGAGACCCAGTACTTC
CDR3: CATSRDGEETQYF

V: TRBV4-1
J: TRBJ2-3
D: TRBD2
size: -
DNA: TGCGCCAGCAGCCAAGGGACCCTAGCGGCGTGGGGTACGCAGTATTTT
CDR3: CASSQGTLAAWGTQYF

V: TRBV7-9
J: TRBJ1-2
D: -
size: -
DNA: TGTGCCAGCAGCTTAGGGGCCGGGACATCGTATGGCTACACCTTC
CDR3: CASSLGAGTSYGYTF

V: TRBV20-1
J: TRBJ2-5
D: TRBD1
size: -
DNA: TGCAGTGGTACTGACAGGGGGCGGCAAGAGACCCAGTACTTC
CDR3: CSGTDRGRQETQYF

V: TRBV7-9
J: TRBJ1-1
D: TRBD1
size: once
DNA: TGTGCCAGCAGCTGGTACAGGGGGACTATCTCCCGCGCCGAGCCTGAAGCTTTCTTT
CDR3: CASSWYRGTISRAEPEAFF

V: TRBV19
J: TRBJ2-7
D: -
size: -
DNA: TGTGCCAGTAGTATAGAGGCCTTCTACGAGCAGTACTTC
CDR3: CASSIEAFYEQYF

V: TRBV18
J: TRBJ1-1
D: -
size: -
DNA: TGTGCCAGCTCACCACCAAACAGTGCTGAAGCTTTCTTT
CDR3: CASSPPNSAEAFF